The clone carrying this T cell receptor (beta chain) occurred many times. Each person with ophthalmopathy scored at least 3 on the Clinical Activity Score, reached NOSPECS grade 4 or higher, and had been ill under 3 months. The source of the PBMCs was 10 ml of fresh peripheral blood. The data derive from a study of T cells in Graves' hyperthyroidism and ophthalmopathy. The CDR3 has 13 amino acids. The V gene's germline CDR1 is GTSNPN and CDR2 SVGIG (reference sequence). V lost 8 bases, J lost 3 bases, and 16 bases lay in between. RNA transcripts gave rise to amplified TCR beta CDR3 regions. During a first-round RT-PCR of the TCR CDR3, the HTBI primer set was used. TCRdb analysed the multiplex PCR reads with MiXCR anew, one entry per CDR3 protein. Of roughly 56,000 distinct CDR3 sequences in the sample, approximately 50% were seen once.

The rearrangement links TRBV30 to TRBJ1-1; D not certain. Sequenced: blood. The receptor's source is a young woman with Graves' ophthalmopathy. CDR3 residues: CAKRTFRDTEAFF. The CDR3 DNA reads TGTGCCAAAAGGACCTTTCGGGACACTGAAGCTTTCTTT.